This TCR beta chain was obtained from a study of T cells in Graves' hyperthyroidism and ophthalmopathy. Study-level findings and limits: It was a median about 6 months before onset that the model predicted ophthalmopathy.

The CDR3 contains 13 residues. Germline V gene sequence: CDR1 MNHNS, CDR2 SASEGT. Amplification of TCR beta CDR3 regions was performed using RNA transcripts as template. Using the HTBI primer set, a first-round RT-PCR was run on the TCR CDR3. MiXCR was run by TCRdb on the multiplex PCR reads, yielding one entry per CDR3 protein. The repertoire holds roughly 150,000 distinct CDR3 sequences, with about 9.4% as singletons. Ten or more counts support this clonotype. Antigen unknown. The junction does not match germline at one end; this may be a read error. The study enrolled patients aged 18 to 65 with newly diagnosed hyperthyroidism of under 2 months' duration. Used for diagnoses were clinical symptoms, serum thyroxine and TRAb, thyroid ultrasound and orbital computed tomography. Using 10 ml of fresh peripheral blood, PBMCs were prepared.

The receptor was derived from a woman aged 18-35 years with Graves' hyperthyroidism that later progressed to Graves' ophthalmopathy. The sequenced material came from blood. The V call is TRBV6-1, the J call TRBJ1-1; tentative D call: TRBD1 (5 bases). Here the CDR3 reads CASREDSYTEAFF. Here the CDR3 DNA reads TGTGCCAGCAGGGAAGACAGTTACACTGAAGCTTTCTTT.